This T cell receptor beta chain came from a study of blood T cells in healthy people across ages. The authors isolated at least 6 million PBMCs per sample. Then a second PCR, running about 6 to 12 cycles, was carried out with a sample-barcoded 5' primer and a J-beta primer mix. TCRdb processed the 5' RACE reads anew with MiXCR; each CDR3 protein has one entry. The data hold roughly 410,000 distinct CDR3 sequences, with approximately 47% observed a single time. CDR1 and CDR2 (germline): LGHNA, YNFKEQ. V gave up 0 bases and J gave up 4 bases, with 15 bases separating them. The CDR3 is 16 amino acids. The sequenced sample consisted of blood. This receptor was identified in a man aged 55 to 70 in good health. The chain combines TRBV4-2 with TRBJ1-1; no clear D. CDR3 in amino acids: CASSQDGRALTTEAFF. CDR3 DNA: TGTGCCAGCAGCCAAGACGGTAGAGCTTTAACCACTGAAGCTTTCTTT.